The 10 T cell receptor beta chains below all came from one sample that was sequenced in a study of cytomegalovirus exposure and HLA in healthy donors. Only in-frame clones appear in the TCRdb table, and some are missing; sequencing was by immunoSEQ multiplex PCR. The sample lists fewer than 200,000 clones, roughly 85% seen once, with 16% in the top ten. Sample: PBMCs. These receptors were collected from a man in his late teens or twenties in good health and CMV-seropositive.

The V and J genes are TRBV7-9 and TRBJ2-1; 14 bases line up with TRBD2. Trimming cost V 5 bases and J 9 bases; bases outside gene matches: 9. CDR1 SEHNR and CDR2 FQNEAQ come from the germline V gene (reference sequence). The CDR3 has 16 amino acids. The CDR3 protein is CASSHLGTSGSSEQFF. The CDR3 nucleotides are TGTGCCAGCAGCCACCTGGGGACTAGCGGGAGTAGTGAGCAGTTCTTC.

V usage is TRBV4-1 and J usage is TRBJ2-5, with 9 bases identical to TRBD2. The CDR3 length is 17 residues. The trim removed 0 bases at V and 4 bases at J, leaving 9 bases unmatched. Germline V gene lookup returns CDR1 MGHRA and CDR2 YSYEKL. CDR3 nucleotides: TGCGCCAGCAGCCAAGAACCGGGGACTAGCTTTAGAGAGACCCAGTACTTC. This codes for CASSQEPGTSFRETQYF.

The chain has TRBV7-9 and TRBJ1-5, with TRBD1 matching over 9 bases. There are 17 residues in the CDR3. CDR1 is SEHNR, CDR2 FQNEAQ, per germline (reference sequence). V lost 3 bases to trimming and J lost 5 bases; unmatched junction nucleotides: 11. This CDR3 reads CASSFVARQGGDQPQHF. CDR3 nucleotide sequence: TGTGCCAGCAGCTTCGTCGCTCGACAGGGGGGGGATCAGCCCCAGCATTTT.

The V gene is TRBV27, the J gene TRBJ1-4; D is unclear. This CDR3 is built from 14 residues. The V gene lost 4 bases and the J gene lost 0 bases, with 6 bases spanning the gap. Germline assignment: CDR1 MNHEY and CDR2 SMNVEV (reference sequence). The CDR3 is CASSSPATNEKLFF. The CDR3 nucleotides are TGTGCCAGCAGTTCTCCAGCAACTAATGAAAAACTGTTTTTT.

The J gene is TRBJ2-3, the V gene TRBV7-2, with TRBD2 identical over 7 bases. CDR1 and CDR2 from the germline V gene are SGHTA and FQGNSA. Germline trimming cut 2 bases from V and 5 bases from J; bases unmatched to any gene: 10. The CDR3 is 16 amino acids. Here the CDR3 DNA reads TGTGCCAGCAGCTTATTGCGGACTAGAGTGAAAGATACGCAGTATTTT. Amino acids: CASSLLRTRVKDTQYF.

The rearrangement uses TRBV27 and TRBJ2-1; D may be TRBD1 (6 bases). The V end was cut by 2 bases, the J end by 2 bases, with 19 bases between. The CDR3 has 18 residues. Per the germline V gene, CDR1 is MNHEY and CDR2 is SMNVEV (reference sequence). CDR3 DNA: TGTGCCAGCAGTTTAAGGGGATTCGGCAGGGGTCCCTACAATGAGCAGTTCTTC. Protein product: CASSLRGFGRGPYNEQFF.

The chain has TRBV5-1 and TRBJ2-1; D perhaps matches TRBD2 (5 bases). The V gene's germline CDR1 is SGHRS and CDR2 YFSETQ. The CDR3 is 14 amino acids. V lost 0 bases and J lost 4, with 8 bases in between. The CDR3 loop reads CASSLGTPYNEQFF. The CDR3 DNA follows: TGCGCCAGCAGCTTGGGGACTCCATACAATGAGCAGTTCTTC.

This clone was seen once. As DNA, the CDR3 is TGTGCCAGCAGTTCCCGGGACAGGGGTTTGGGGGTTTACGAGCAGTACTTC. Translating gives CASSSRDRGLGVYEQYF. The J gene is TRBJ2-7, the V gene TRBV28, with TRBD1 matching 10 bases. V shed 4 bases, J shed 4 bases, and the junction held 13 bases outside the gene matches. Germline CDR1 MDHEN, CDR2 SYDVKM. There are 17 residues in the CDR3.

The J gene is TRBJ2-2, the V gene TRBV2, with 10 bases that match TRBD2. Germline CDR1 SNHLY, CDR2 FYNNEI. The length of the CDR3 is 15 residues. The ends lost 3 bases at V and 3 bases at J; junction bases unmatched: 1. Here the CDR3 DNA reads TGTGCCAGCAGTGAGCTAGCGGGAGACACCGGGGAGCTGTTTTTT. It encodes CASSELAGDTGELFF.

This clone was picked up a small number of times. The chain is built from TRBV27 and TRBJ1-6; D unclear. Germline V gene sequence: CDR1 MNHEY, CDR2 SMNVEV (reference sequence). The V end lost 6 bases, the J end lost 0 bases, and 6 bases lay between the germline ends. The CDR3 runs to 14 residues. This CDR3 reads CASRLDSYNSPLHF. CDR3 nucleotides: TGTGCCAGCAGACTAGACTCCTATAATTCACCCCTCCACTTT.